This TCR beta chain was obtained from a study of neurological immune-mediated disorders. With 10-nucleotide random UMIs, 5'RACE was used to make the cDNA. Each CDR3 protein is one row after TCRdb ran MiXCR on the 5' RACE reads. The sample lists under 70,000 distinct CDR3 sequences, roughly 3.5% occurring once. At least ten counts were recorded for this clonotype. What it binds is unknown. The study, taken as a whole, reports: The most TCR clonal expansion was seen in HTLV-1-associated myelopathy, whereas the least was seen in multiple sclerosis, below the level in healthy controls. No CDR3 amino acid sequences recurred among expanded clones across subjects, suggesting private repertoires in all groups.

What was sequenced was PBMCs. This TCR was recovered from a woman between 25 and 40 years old with multiple sclerosis.

The CDR3 nucleotides read TGCGCCAGCAGCTCGGGACTAGCGGGAGTGAACGAGCAGTACTTC. It specifies CASSSGLAGVNEQYF. The chain is built from TRBV5-1 and TRBJ2-7; 14 bases match TRBD2. J lost 5 bases, V lost 3 bases, and 4 bases had no gene match. This CDR3 contains 15 residues. The germline V gene encodes CDR1 SGHRS and CDR2 YFSETQ. The whole variable domain, remainder taken from reference TRBV5-1 and TRBJ2-7, is KAGVTQTPRYLIKTRGQQVTLSCSPISGHRSVSWYQQTPGQGLQFLFEYFSETQRNKGNFPGRFSGRQFSNSRSEMNVSTLELGDSALYLCASSSGLAGVNEQYFGPGTRLTVT.